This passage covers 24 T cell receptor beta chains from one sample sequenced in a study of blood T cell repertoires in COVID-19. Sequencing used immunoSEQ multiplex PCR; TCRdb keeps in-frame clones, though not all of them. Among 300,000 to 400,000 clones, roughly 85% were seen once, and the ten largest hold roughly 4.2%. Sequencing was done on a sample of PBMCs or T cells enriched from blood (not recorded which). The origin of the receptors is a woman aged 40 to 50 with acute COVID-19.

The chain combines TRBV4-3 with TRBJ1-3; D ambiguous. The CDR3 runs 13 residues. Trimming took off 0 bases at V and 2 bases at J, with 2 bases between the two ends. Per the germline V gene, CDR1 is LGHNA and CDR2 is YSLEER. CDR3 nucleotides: TGCGCCAGCAGCCAAGACGCTGGAAACACCATATATTTT. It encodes CASSQDAGNTIYF.

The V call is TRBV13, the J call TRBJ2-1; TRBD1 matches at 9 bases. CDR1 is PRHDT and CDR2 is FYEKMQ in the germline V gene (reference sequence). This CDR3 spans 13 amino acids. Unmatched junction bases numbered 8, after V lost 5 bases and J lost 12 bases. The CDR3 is CASSTTGTGMQFF. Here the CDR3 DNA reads TGTGCCAGCAGCACCACCGGGACAGGGATGCAGTTCTTC.

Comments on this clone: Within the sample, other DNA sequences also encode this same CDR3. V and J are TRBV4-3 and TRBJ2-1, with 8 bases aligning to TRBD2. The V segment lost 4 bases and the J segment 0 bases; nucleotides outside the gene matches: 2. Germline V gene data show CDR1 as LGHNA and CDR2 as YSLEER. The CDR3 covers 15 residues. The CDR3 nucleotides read TGCGCCAGCAGCCTCAGCGGGAGCTCCTACAATGAGCAGTTCTTC. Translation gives CASSLSGSSYNEQFF.

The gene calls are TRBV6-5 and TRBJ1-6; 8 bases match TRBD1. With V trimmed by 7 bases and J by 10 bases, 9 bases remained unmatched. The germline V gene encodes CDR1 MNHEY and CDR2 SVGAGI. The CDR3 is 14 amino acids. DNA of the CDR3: TGTGCCAGCAATCGGGGACAGGACGGGTCACCCCTCCACTTT. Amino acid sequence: CASNRGQDGSPLHF.

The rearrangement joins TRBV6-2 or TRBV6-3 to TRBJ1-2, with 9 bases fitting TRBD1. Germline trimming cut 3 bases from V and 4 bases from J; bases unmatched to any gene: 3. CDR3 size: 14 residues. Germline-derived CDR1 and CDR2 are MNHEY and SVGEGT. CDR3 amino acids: CASSYRGQGYGYTF. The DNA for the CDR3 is TGTGCCAGCAGTTATCGGGGACAGGGCTATGGCTACACCTTC.

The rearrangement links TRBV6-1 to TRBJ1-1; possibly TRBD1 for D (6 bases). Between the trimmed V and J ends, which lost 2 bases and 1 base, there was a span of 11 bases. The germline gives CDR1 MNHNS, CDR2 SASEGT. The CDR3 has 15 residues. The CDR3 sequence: CASSERGGSNTEAFF. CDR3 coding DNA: TGTGCCAGCAGTGAAAGGGGGGGATCGAACACTGAAGCTTTCTTT.

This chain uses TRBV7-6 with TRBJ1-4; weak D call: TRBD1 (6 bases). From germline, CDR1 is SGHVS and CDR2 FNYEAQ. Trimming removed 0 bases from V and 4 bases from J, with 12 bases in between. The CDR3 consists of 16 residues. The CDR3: CASSLATGPYNEKLFF. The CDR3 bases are TGTGCCAGCAGCTTAGCGACAGGTCCCTATAATGAAAAACTGTTTTTT.

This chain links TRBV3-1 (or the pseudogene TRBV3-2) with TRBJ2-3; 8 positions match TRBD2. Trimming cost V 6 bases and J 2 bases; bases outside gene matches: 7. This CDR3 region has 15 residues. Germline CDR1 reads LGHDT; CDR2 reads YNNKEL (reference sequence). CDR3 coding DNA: TGTGCCAGCAGGACCGGGACTAGATCCACAGATACGCAGTATTTT. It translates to CASRTGTRSTDTQYF.

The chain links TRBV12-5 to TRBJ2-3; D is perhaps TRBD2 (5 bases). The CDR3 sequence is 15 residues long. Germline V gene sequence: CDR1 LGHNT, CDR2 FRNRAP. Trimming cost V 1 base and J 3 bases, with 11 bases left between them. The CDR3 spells CASGLDTKRTDTQYF. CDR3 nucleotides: TGTGCTAGTGGTTTGGACACGAAGCGGACAGATACGCAGTATTTT.

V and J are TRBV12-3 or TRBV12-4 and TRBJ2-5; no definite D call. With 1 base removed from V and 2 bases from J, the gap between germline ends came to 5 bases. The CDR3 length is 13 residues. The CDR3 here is CASSLGAQETQYF. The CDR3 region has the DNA TGTGCCAGCAGTTTAGGGGCTCAAGAGACCCAGTACTTC.

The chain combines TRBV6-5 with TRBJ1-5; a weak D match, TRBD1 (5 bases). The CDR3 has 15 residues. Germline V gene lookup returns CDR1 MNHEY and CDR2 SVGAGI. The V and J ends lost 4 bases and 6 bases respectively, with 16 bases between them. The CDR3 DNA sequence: TGTGCCAGCAGTTCCGACAGCCTATGGGGTCAGCCCCAGCATTTT. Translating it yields CASSSDSLWGQPQHF.

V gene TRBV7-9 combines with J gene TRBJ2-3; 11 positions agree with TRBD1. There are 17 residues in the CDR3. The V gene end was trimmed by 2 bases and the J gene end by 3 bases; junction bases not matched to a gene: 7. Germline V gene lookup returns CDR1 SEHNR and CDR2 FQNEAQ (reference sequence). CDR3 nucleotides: TGTGCCAGCAGCTTACCTCTGGGACAGGGGGGAACAGATACGCAGTATTTT. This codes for CASSLPLGQGGTDTQYF. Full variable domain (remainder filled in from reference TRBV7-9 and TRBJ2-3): DTGVSQNPRHKITKRGQNVTFRCDPISEHNRLYWYRQTLGQGPEFLTYFQNEAQLEKSRLLSDRFSAERPKGSFSTLEIQRTEQGDSAMYLCASSLPLGQGGTDTQYFGPGTRLTVL.

In DNA form, the CDR3 reads TGTGCCAGCAGTTGGGACACCAGTAACACTGAAGCTTTCTTT. Protein: CASSWDTSNTEAFF. This rearrangement joins TRBV7-9 to TRBJ1-1; possible D gene TRBD1, 6 bases. Trimming left V 6 bases short and J 2 bases short, with 13 bases between. Germline V gene sequence: CDR1 SEHNR, CDR2 FQNEAQ (reference sequence). The CDR3 is made up of 14 amino acids.

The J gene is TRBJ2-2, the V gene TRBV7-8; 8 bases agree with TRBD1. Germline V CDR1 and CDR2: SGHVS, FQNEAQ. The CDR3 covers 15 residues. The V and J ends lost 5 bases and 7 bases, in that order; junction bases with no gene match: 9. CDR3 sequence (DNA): TGTGCCAGCAGCCTGGACAGGGTGGCGGTCGGGGAGCTGTTTTTT. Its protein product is CASSLDRVAVGELFF.

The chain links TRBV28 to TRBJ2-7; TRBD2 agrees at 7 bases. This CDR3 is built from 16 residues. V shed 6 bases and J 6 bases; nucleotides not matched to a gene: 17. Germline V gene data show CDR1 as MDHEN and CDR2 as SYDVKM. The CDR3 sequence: CASSRQLAPPALEQYF. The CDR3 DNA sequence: TGTGCCAGCAGCCGACAACTAGCGCCCCCGGCTCTCGAGCAGTACTTC.

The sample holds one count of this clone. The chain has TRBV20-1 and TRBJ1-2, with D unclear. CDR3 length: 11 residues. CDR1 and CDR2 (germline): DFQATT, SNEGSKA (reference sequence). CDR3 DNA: TGCACCGGGATCGCTAACTATGGCTACACCTTC. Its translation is CTGIANYGYTF.

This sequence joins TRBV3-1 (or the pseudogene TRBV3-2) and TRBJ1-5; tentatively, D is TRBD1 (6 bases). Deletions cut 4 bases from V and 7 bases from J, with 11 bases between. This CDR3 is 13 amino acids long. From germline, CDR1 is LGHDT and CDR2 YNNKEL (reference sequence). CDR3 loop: CASSPTGHQPQHF. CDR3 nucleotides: TGTGCCAGCAGCCCCACGGGACACCAGCCCCAGCATTTT.

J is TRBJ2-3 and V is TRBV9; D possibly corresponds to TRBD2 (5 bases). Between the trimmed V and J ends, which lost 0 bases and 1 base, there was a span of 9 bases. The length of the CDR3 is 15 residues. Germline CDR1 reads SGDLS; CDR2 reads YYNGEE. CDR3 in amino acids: CASSVVEVRTDTQYF. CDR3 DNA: TGTGCCAGCAGCGTAGTGGAGGTTCGCACAGATACGCAGTATTTT.

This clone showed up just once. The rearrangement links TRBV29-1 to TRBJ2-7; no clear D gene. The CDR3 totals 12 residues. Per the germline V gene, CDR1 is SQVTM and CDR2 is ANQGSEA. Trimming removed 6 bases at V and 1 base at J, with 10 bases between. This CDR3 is CSVVDGSYEQYF. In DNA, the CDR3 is TGCAGCGTGGTTGACGGGTCCTACGAGCAGTACTTC.

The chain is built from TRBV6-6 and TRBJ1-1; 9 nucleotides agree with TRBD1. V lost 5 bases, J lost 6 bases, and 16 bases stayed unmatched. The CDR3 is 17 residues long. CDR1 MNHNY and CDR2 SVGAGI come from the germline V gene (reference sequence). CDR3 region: CASSPKRPGQGVAEAFF. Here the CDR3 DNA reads TGTGCCAGCAGTCCCAAGAGGCCGGGACAGGGAGTCGCTGAAGCTTTCTTT.

The CDR3 protein is CASSIGQYSSGNTIYF. In DNA form, the CDR3 reads TGTGCCAGTAGTATAGGACAGTACTCCTCTGGAAACACCATATATTTT. The V call is TRBV19, the J call TRBJ1-3; a weak D match, TRBD1 (5 bases). V gave up 1 base and J gave up 0 bases, with 10 bases separating them. Germline-derived CDR1 and CDR2 are LNHDA and SQIVND (reference sequence). The length of the CDR3 is 16 residues.

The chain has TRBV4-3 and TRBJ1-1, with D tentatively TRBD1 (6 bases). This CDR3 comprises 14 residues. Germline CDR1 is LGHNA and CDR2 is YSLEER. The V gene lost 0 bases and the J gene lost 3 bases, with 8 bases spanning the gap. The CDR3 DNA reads TGCGCCAGCAGCCAAGAAGGGACATACACTGAAGCTTTCTTT. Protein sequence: CASSQEGTYTEAFF.

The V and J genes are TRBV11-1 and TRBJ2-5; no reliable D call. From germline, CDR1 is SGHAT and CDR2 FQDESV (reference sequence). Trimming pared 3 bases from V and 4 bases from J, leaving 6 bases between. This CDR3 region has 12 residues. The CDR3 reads CASSLEIETQYF. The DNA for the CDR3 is TGTGCCAGCAGCTTGGAGATAGAGACCCAGTACTTC.

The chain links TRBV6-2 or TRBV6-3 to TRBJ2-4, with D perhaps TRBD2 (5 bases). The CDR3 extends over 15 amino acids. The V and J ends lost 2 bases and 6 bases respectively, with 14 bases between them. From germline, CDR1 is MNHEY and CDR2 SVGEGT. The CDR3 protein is CASSYTRSGGNIQYF. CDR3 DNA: TGTGCCAGCAGTTACACGAGGAGCGGAGGAAACATTCAGTACTTC.